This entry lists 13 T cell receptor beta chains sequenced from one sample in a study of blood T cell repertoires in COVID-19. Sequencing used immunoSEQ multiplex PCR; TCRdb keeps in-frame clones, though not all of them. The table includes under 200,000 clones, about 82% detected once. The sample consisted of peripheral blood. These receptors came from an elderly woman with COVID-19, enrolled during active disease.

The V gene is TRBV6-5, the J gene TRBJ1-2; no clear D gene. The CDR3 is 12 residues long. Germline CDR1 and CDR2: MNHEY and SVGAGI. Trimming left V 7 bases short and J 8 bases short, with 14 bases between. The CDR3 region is CASIQNQRGYTF. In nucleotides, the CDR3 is TGTGCCAGCATACAGAACCAACGGGGCTACACCTTC.

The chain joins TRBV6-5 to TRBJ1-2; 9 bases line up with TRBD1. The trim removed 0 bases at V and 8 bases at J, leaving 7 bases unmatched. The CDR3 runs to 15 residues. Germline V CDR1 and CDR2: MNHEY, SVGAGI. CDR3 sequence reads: CASSYSGTGRMGYTF. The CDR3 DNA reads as TGTGCCAGCAGTTACTCGGGGACAGGGAGAATGGGCTACACCTTC.

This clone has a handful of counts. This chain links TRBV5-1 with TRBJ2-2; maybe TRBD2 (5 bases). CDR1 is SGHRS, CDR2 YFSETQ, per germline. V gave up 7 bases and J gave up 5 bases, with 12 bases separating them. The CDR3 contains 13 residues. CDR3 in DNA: TGCGCCAGCGGAGCGGAACCGACCGGGGAGCTGTTTTTT. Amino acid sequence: CASGAEPTGELFF.

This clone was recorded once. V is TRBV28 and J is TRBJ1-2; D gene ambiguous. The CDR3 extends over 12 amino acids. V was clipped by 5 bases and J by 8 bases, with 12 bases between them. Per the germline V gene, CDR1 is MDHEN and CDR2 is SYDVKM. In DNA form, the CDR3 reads TGTGCCAGCAGTCCGGGATCTTGGGGCTACACCTTC. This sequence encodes CASSPGSWGYTF.

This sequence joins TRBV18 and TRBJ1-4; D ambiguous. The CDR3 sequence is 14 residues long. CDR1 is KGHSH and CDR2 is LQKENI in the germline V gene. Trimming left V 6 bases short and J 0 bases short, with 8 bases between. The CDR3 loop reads CASSSGTTNEKLFF. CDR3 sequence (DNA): TGTGCCAGCTCTTCCGGGACAACTAATGAAAAACTGTTTTTT. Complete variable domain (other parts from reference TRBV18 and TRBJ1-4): NAGVMQNPRHLVRRRGQEARLRCSPMKGHSHVYWYRQLPEEGLKFMVYLQKENIIDESGMPKERFSAEFPKEGPSILRIQQVVRGDSAAYFCASSSGTTNEKLFFGSGTQLSVL.

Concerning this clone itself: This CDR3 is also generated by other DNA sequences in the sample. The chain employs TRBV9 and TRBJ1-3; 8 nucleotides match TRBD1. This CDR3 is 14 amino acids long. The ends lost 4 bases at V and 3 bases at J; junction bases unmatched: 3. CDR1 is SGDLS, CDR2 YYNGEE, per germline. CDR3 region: CASSQTGDGNTIYF. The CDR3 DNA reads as TGTGCCAGCAGCCAGACAGGGGATGGAAACACCATATATTTT.

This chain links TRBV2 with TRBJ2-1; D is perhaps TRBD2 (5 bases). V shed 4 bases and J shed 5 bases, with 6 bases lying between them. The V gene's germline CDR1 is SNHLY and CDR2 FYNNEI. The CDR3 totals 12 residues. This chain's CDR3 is CASSAGDNEQFF. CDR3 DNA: TGTGCCAGCAGTGCCGGGGACAATGAGCAGTTCTTC.

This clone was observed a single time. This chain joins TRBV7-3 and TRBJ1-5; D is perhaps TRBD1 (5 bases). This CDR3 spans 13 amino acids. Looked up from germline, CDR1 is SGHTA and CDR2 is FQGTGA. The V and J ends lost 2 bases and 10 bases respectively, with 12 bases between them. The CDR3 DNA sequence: TGTGCCAGCAGCTTATCAGCTGGGGCTCCCCAGCATTTT. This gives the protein CASSLSAGAPQHF.

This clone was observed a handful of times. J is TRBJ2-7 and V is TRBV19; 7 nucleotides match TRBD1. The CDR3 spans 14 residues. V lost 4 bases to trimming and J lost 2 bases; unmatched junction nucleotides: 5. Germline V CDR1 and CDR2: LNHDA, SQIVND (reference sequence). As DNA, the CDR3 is TGTGCCAGTAGTAGGGGACAGCAAGCCTACGAGCAGTACTTC. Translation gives CASSRGQQAYEQYF.

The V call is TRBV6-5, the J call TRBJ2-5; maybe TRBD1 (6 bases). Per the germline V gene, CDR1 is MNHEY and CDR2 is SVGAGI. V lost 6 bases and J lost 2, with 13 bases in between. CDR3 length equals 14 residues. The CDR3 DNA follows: TGTGCCAGCAGCCCGCGGACAGTTCAAGAGACCCAGTACTTC. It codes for CASSPRTVQETQYF.

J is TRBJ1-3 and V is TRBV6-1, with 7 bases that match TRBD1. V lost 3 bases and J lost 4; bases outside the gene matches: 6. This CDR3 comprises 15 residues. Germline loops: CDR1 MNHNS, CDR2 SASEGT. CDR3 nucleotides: TGTGCCAGCAGTGAGACAGGGATTACCGGAAACACCATATATTTT. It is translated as CASSETGITGNTIYF.

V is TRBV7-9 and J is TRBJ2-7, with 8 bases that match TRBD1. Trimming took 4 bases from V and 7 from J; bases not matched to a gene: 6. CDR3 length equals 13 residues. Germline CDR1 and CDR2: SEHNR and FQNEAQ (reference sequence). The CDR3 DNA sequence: TGTGCCAGCAGCTCCGGACAGGGCTGGGAGCAGTACTTC. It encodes CASSSGQGWEQYF.

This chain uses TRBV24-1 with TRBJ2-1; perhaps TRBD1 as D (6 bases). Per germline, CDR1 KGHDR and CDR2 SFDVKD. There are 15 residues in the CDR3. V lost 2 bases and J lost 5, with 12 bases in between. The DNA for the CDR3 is TGTGCCACCAGTGATTACAGGGCTTACGACAATGAGCAGTTCTTC. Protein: CATSDYRAYDNEQFF.